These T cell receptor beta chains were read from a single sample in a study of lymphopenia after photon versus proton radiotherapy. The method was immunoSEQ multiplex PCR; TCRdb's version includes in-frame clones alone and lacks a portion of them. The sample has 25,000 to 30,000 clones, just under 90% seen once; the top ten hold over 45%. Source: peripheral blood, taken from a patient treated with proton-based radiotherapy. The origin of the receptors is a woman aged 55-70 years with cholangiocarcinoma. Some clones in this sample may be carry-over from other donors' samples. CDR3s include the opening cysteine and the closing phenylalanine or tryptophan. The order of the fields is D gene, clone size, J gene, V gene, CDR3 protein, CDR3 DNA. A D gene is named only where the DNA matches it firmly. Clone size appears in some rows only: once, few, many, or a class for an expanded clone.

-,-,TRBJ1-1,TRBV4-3,CASSHTLTMNTEAFF,TGCGCCAGCAGCCATACGCTGACAATGAACACTGAAGCTTTCTTT
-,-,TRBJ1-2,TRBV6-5,CASRPTATGRGYTF,TGTGCCAGCAGACCCACGGCCACAGGGCGCGGCTACACCTTC
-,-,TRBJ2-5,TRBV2,CASSGLEGETQYF,TGTGCCAGCAGTGGTCTTGAGGGGGAGACCCAGTACTTC
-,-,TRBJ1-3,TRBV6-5,CASSYSTGLTGNTIYF,TGTGCCAGCAGTTACTCCACAGGACTCACTGGAAACACCATATATTTT
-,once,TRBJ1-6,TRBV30,CAWSGGVGVVPLHF,TGTGCCTGGAGTGGGGGGGTAGGGGTTGTTCCCCTCCACTTT
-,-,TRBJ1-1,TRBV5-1,CASSPSNTEAFF,TGCGCCAGCAGCCCGTCGAACACTGAAGCTTTCTTT
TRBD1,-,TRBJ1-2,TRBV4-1,CASSDNRDRGSYGYTF,TGCGCCAGCAGCGATAACCGGGACAGAGGTTCATATGGCTACACCTTC
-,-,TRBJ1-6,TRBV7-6,CASSLDPLWSSYNSPLHF,TGTGCCAGCAGCTTGGACCCTCTTTGGAGCTCCTATAATTCACCCCTCCACTTT
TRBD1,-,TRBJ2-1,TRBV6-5,CASSYKPGGVYNEQFF,TGTGCCAGCAGTTACAAGCCAGGGGGCGTTTACAATGAGCAGTTCTTC
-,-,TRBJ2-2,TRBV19,CASSMRLLNTGELFF,TGTGCCAGTAGTATGAGACTACTGAACACCGGGGAGCTGTTTTTT
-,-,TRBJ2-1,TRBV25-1,CASSEPRGGSYNEQFF,TGTGCCAGCAGTGAACCCAGAGGAGGGTCCTACAATGAGCAGTTCTTC
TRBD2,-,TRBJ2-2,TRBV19,CASSIGLAGGAGELFF,TGTGCCAGTAGTATAGGTCTAGCGGGAGGGGCCGGGGAGCTGTTTTTT
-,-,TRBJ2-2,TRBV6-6,CASSVLVGAGELFF,TGTGCCAGCAGTGTCCTAGTAGGCGCCGGGGAGCTGTTTTTT
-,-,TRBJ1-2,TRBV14,CASSQGARDFYGYTF,TGTGCCAGCAGCCAAGGGGCCCGGGATTTCTATGGCTACACCTTC
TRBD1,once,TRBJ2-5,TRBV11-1,CASNHRDRGEETQYF,TGTGCCAGCAACCACCGGGACAGGGGAGAGGAGACCCAGTACTTC
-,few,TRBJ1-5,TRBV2,CASSAVPGSNQPQHF,TGTGCCAGCAGTGCGGTGCCGGGGAGCAATCAGCCCCAGCATTTT
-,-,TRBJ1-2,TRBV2,CASGGDDYGYTF,TGTGCCAGCGGGGGGGACGACTATGGCTACACCTTC
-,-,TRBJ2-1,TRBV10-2,CASSAVRQVRWQFF,TGCGCCAGCAGTGCTGTTCGGCAGGTGCGTTGGCAGTTCTTC
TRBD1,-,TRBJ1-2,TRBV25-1,CASSETRDREPPNYGYTF,TGTGCCAGCAGTGAAACCCGTGACAGGGAACCTCCTAACTATGGCTACACCTTC
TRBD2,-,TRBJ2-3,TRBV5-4,CASSITSGGTDTQYF,TGTGCCAGCAGCATTACTAGCGGGGGCACAGATACGCAGTATTTT
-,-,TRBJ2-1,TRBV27,CASSFNRLTYNEQFF,TGTGCCAGCAGCTTTAACAGGCTGACGTACAATGAGCAGTTCTTC
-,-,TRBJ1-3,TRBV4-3,CASSQIWGDGNTIYF,TGCGCCAGCAGCCAAATCTGGGGGGATGGAAACACCATATATTTT
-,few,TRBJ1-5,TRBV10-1,CASSETGSNQPQHF,TGCGCCAGCAGCGAGACAGGTAGCAATCAGCCCCAGCATTTT
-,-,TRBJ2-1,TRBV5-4,CASSNAGDNYNEQFF,TGTGCCAGCAGCAATGCGGGGGACAACTACAATGAGCAGTTCTTC
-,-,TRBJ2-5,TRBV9,CASSVGTAQETQYF,TGTGCCAGCAGCGTAGGGACAGCCCAAGAGACCCAGTACTTC
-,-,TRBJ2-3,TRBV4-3,CASSQDKAVYTDTQYF,TGCGCCAGCAGCCAAGATAAAGCGGTCTACACAGATACGCAGTATTTT
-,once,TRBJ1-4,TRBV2,CASSDQGKKLFF,TGTGCCAGCAGTGATCAGGGGAAAAAACTGTTTTTT
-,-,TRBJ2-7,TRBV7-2,CASSLVIRGSREQYF,TGTGCCAGCAGCTTAGTAATCCGGGGATCTAGGGAGCAGTACTTC
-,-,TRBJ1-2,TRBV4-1,CASSQVGRSSANYGYTF,TGCGCCAGCAGCCAAGTTGGGAGGTCCTCTGCCAACTATGGCTACACCTTC
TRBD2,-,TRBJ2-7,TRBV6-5,CASSYAWTSGFYEQYF,TGTGCCAGCAGTTACGCCTGGACTAGCGGATTCTACGAGCAGTACTTC
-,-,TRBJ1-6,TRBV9,CASSVGGGGLERSPLHF,TGTGCCAGCAGCGTAGGCGGGGGAGGCCTGGAGAGATCACCCCTCCACTTT
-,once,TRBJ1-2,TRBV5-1,CASSLGPGNYGYTF,TGCGCCAGCAGCTTGGGGCCGGGGAACTATGGCTACACCTTC
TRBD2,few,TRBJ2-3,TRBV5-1,CASSLGLAESTDTQYF,TGCGCCAGCAGCTTGGGACTAGCGGAAAGCACAGATACGCAGTATTTT
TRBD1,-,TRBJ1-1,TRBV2,CASTGQPTERSFF,TGTGCCAGCACGGGACAGCCCACTGAACGGTCTTTCTTT
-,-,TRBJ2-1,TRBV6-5,CASSKTRVEQFF,TGTGCCAGCAGTAAGACTAGAGTTGAGCAGTTCTTC